This entry lists 12 T cell receptor beta chains sequenced from one sample in a study of T-cell reconstitution after alpha-beta-depleted transplantation in children. Unique molecular identifiers were used in preparing the TCRbeta library. TCRdb ran MiXCR on the PCR reads and lists one entry per CDR3 protein. The table has approximately 400,000 distinct CDR3 sequences, 16% seen once. This material consisted of PBMCs, mostly from graft donor cells, taken 360 days after TCRalphabeta/CD19-depleted stem cell transplant. These receptors originate from a boy less than two years old who had a stem cell transplant for Wiskott-Aldrich syndrome, so the T cells may come from the graft donor.

The chain recombines TRBV28 with TRBJ2-7, with D possibly being TRBD1 (5 bases). CDR3 size: 13 residues. V dropped 3 bases and J dropped 6 bases, with 12 bases sitting between them. Germline CDR1 is MDHEN and CDR2 is SYDVKM. CDR3 DNA sequence: TGTGCCAGCAGTTTCCCAGGGAAGGGCGAGCAGTACTTC. Its protein is CASSFPGKGEQYF.

This chain joins TRBV7-9 and TRBJ2-7; D may be TRBD1 (6 bases). The V gene's germline CDR1 is SEHNR and CDR2 FQNEAQ (reference sequence). This CDR3 is 15 amino acids long. V lost 7 bases and J 1 base, leaving 17 bases between the germline ends. The CDR3 coding sequence is TGTGCCAGCACCTTCGGACAGTTAGATTCCTACGAGCAGTACTTC. It encodes CASTFGQLDSYEQYF.

This clonotype appeared many times. The chain combines TRBV5-1 with TRBJ2-1; 7 nucleotides match TRBD2. V lost 4 bases and J lost 3; bases outside the gene matches: 4. The CDR3 runs to 14 residues. Germline V gives CDR1 SGHRS, CDR2 YFSETQ. CDR3 region: CASSLSGVYNEQFF. CDR3 in DNA: TGCGCCAGCAGCCTAAGCGGGGTCTACAATGAGCAGTTCTTC.

The rearrangement uses TRBV10-3 and TRBJ2-5, with 9 bases lining up with TRBD1. CDR1 is ENHRY and CDR2 is SYGVKD in the germline V gene. Losses at the gene ends were 5 bases for V and 1 base for J; bases not matched to a gene: 5. The CDR3 has 15 residues. Here the CDR3 DNA reads TGTGCCATCAGTCTTTCGACAGGGGGCCAAGAGACCCAGTACTTC. Encoded protein: CAISLSTGGQETQYF.

The chain couples TRBV7-9 to TRBJ2-2, with TRBD1 identical over 7 bases. Unmatched junction bases numbered 8, after V lost 5 bases and J lost 5 bases. The CDR3 extends over 15 amino acids. Looked up from germline, CDR1 is SEHNR and CDR2 is FQNEAQ (reference sequence). This CDR3 reads CASSTPGQLTGELFF. DNA for the CDR3: TGTGCCAGCAGCACTCCGGGACAGTTAACCGGGGAGCTGTTTTTT.

The sample holds a few counts of this clonotype. The chain links TRBV5-4 to TRBJ2-3; 8 nucleotides align to TRBD2. Germline-derived CDR1 and CDR2 are SGHNT and YYREEE (reference sequence). With 0 bases clipped from V and 3 bases from J, the junction kept 6 bases outside the gene matches. The CDR3 sequence is 16 residues long. The CDR3 is CASSLGSGGETDTQYF. Here the CDR3 DNA reads TGTGCCAGCAGCTTGGGGAGCGGGGGTGAAACAGATACGCAGTATTTT. The whole variable domain, remainder taken from reference TRBV5-4 and TRBJ2-3, is ETGVTQSPTHLIKTRGQQVTLRCSSQSGHNTVSWYQQALGQGPQFIFQYYREEENGRGNFPPRFSGLQFPNYSSELNVNALELDDSALYLCASSLGSGGETDTQYFGPGTRLTVL.

The rearrangement uses TRBV5-1 and TRBJ2-1, with unresolved D. From germline, CDR1 is SGHRS and CDR2 YFSETQ. The CDR3 length is 12 residues. The V end lost 7 bases, the J end lost 6 bases, and 11 bases lay between the germline ends. The CDR3 bases are TGCGCCAGCTCCTGGGGTCGCAATGAGCAGTTCTTC. Protein sequence: CASSWGRNEQFF.

The rearrangement uses TRBV7-6 and TRBJ2-7; no definite D call. With 5 bases removed from V and 0 bases from J, the gap between germline ends came to 8 bases. Germline lookup yields CDR1 SGHVS and CDR2 FNYEAQ. CDR3 length: 13 amino acids. DNA of the CDR3: TGTGCCAGCAGCCCTATAGGCTCCTACGAGCAGTACTTC. Protein product: CASSPIGSYEQYF.

This clonotype was seen a handful of times. The rearrangement uses TRBV6-1 and TRBJ2-7; maybe TRBD2 (5 bases). Germline V gene sequence: CDR1 MNHNS, CDR2 SASEGT. The CDR3 covers 14 residues. V was pared by 6 bases and J by 8 bases, with 20 bases between. The CDR3 nucleotides are TGTGCCAGCAGCTTCGAGGCGGGTATCGGTAAGCAGTACTTC. Amino acid sequence: CASSFEAGIGKQYF.

This clonotype was counted once. The chain combines TRBV5-1 with TRBJ2-6; TRBD1 matches 8 bases. Germline V gene sequence: CDR1 SGHRS, CDR2 YFSETQ. After removal of 6 bases from V and 3 bases from J, the junction contained 14 bases not matched to a gene. The CDR3 length is 18 residues. The CDR3 DNA sequence: TGCGCCAGCACCTTCCCGCAGGGGGCTGGTCGTGGGGCCAACGTCCTGACTTTC. It yields the protein CASTFPQGAGRGANVLTF. Drawing the rest from reference TRBV5-1 and TRBJ2-6, the complete variable domain is KAGVTQTPRYLIKTRGQQVTLSCSPISGHRSVSWYQQTPGQGLQFLFEYFSETQRNKGNFPGRFSGRQFSNSRSEMNVSTLELGDSALYLCASTFPQGAGRGANVLTFGAGSRLTVL.

This rearrangement joins TRBV7-9 to TRBJ2-1; 7 positions match TRBD2. The V segment lost 6 bases and the J segment 8 bases; nucleotides outside the gene matches: 10. The CDR3 length is 14 residues. Germline CDR1 SEHNR, CDR2 FQNEAQ (reference sequence). For the CDR3, the DNA is TGTGCCAGCAGGCGACTAGCCCTGGGGGATGAGCAGTTCTTC. As protein: CASRRLALGDEQFF. Drawing the rest from reference TRBV7-9 and TRBJ2-1, the complete variable domain is DTGVSQNPRHKITKRGQNVTFRCDPISEHNRLYWYRQTLGQGPEFLTYFQNEAQLEKSRLLSDRFSAERPKGSFSTLEIQRTEQGDSAMYLCASRRLALGDEQFFGPGTRLTVL.

This clonotype was counted between two and nine times. The chain combines TRBV9 with TRBJ2-5; 10 nucleotides align to TRBD2. In germline, CDR1 is SGDLS, CDR2 YYNGEE. J lost 1 base, V lost 0 bases, and 3 bases had no gene match. The CDR3 covers 16 residues. In DNA, the CDR3 is TGTGCCAGCAGCGTAGGAGCGGGGGGGTTCCAAGAGACCCAGTACTTC. Its protein is CASSVGAGGFQETQYF.